The T cell receptor (beta chain) described here comes from a study of shared T cell receptors in the human thymus. This clone turned up a few times. The data were produced by immunoSEQ multiplex PCR, yet TCRdb's version contains in-frame clones alone and is incomplete. The data contain 540,000 or so clones, 75% to 80% of them seen just once; the ten biggest clones take up roughly 0.013%. Germline values: CDR1 SGHRS, CDR2 YFSETQ. V dropped 6 bases and J dropped 5; count of bases not matched to a gene: 12. There are 15 residues in the CDR3. The sample was also reused in another study, on human thymus T cells. That report adds: Thymus specimens were resections from corrective heart surgery. Apparent bias marked the V and J gene usage of thymic and blood repertoires.

The chain couples TRBV5-1 to TRBJ2-5; 8 nucleotides agree with TRBD1. Sequencing was carried out using thymocytes. The source is a boy less than two years old with a congenital heart defect. The CDR3 sequence: CASKNYPTGVETQYF. Written as DNA, the CDR3 is TGCGCCAGCAAAAACTACCCGACAGGGGTGGAGACCCAGTACTTC.